This TCR beta chain originates from a study of blood T cell repertoires in COVID-19. In the study overall: Material from acute and convalescent COVID-19 was sourced from the United States, Italy and Spain. T cells, B-cell-depleted T cells, or PBMCs provided the cDNA or gDNA that served as material.

The germline V gene has CDR1 LNHDA and CDR2 SQIVND (reference sequence). J gave up 5 bases and V 6 bases, and 6 bases lay outside the gene matches. The CDR3 consists of 13 residues. In the original analysis: Estimation of nucleated cell counts was performed using reference gene primer amplification. Sequencing used immunoSEQ multiplex PCR; TCRdb keeps in-frame clones, though not all of them. V and J calls and clone size are copied from that table; D and trimming were computed from the DNA. The table includes 250,000 to 350,000 clones, approximately 86% detected once. The TCR sequence derives from a woman between 45 and 60 years old who had recovered from COVID-19. The specimen sequenced was peripheral blood. This chain uses TRBV19 with TRBJ2-5; 7 nucleotides align to TRBD1. The CDR3: CASSQHRGETQYF. The CDR3 DNA sequence: TGTGCCAGTAGCCAACACAGGGGTGAGACCCAGTACTTC. Combining the CDR3 with reference TRBV19 and TRBJ2-5 gives the whole variable domain DGGITQSPKYLFRKEGQNVTLSCEQNLNHDAMYWYRQDPGQGLRLIYYSQIVNDFQKGDIAEGYSVSREKKESFPLTVTSAQKNPTAFYLCASSQHRGETQYFGPGTRLLVL.